A selection of T cell receptor beta chains follows, all from one sample in a study of T cell responses to AZD1222 COVID-19 vaccine. Sequenced by immunoSEQ multiplex PCR; TCRdb stores in-frame clones only, minus some. This repertoire shows under 130,000 clones, 90% to 95% found once; its top ten account for approximately 2.2%. This sample comprised peripheral blood, obtained on day 0 of AZD1222 vaccination. The receptors come from an adult in good health. Each CDR3 is given with its conserved first and last residue. The D gene is left open where the match is weak. The size of a clone is reported for some rows only, either as once, few or many, or as a class for expanded clones.

v_gene	j_gene	d_gene	abundance	CDR3aa	CDR3nt
TRBV28	TRBJ2-2	NA	NA	CASSLESGVANTGELFF	TGTGCCAGCAGTTTGGAATCCGGAGTGGCGAACACCGGGGAGCTGTTTTTT
TRBV7-3	TRBJ2-3	TRBD2	NA	CASSSSGVSTDTQYF	TGTGCCAGCAGCTCGAGCGGGGTGAGCACAGATACGCAGTATTTT
TRBV3-1/TRBV3-2	TRBJ2-7	NA	NA	CASSQSAGRTYEQYF	TGTGCCAGCAGCCAATCCGCCGGGCGAACGTACGAGCAGTACTTC
TRBV12-3/TRBV12-4	TRBJ1-1	NA	once	CASSLQGREAFF	TGTGCCAGCAGTTTACAGGGGCGTGAAGCTTTCTTT
TRBV6-5	TRBJ2-1	NA	NA	CASARLGKGNEQFF	TGTGCCAGCGCGAGACTAGGGAAAGGTAATGAGCAGTTCTTC
TRBV6-4	TRBJ2-1	TRBD2	NA	CASSDSRGGYNEQFF	TGTGCCAGCAGTGACTCCCGGGGGGGCTACAATGAGCAGTTCTTC
TRBV9	TRBJ1-1	NA	NA	CASSPGVGAEAFF	TGTGCCAGCAGCCCCGGCGTGGGCGCTGAAGCTTTCTTT
TRBV19	TRBJ2-2	TRBD1	few	CASSPTGPTGELFF	TGTGCCAGTAGTCCGACAGGGCCCACCGGGGAGCTGTTTTTT
TRBV12-3/TRBV12-4	TRBJ1-4	NA	NA	CASSNLQEKLFF	TGTGCCAGCAGTAACCTGCAGGAAAAACTGTTTTTT
TRBV5-1	TRBJ1-4	NA	NA	CASSLGSGEKLFF	TGCGCCAGCAGCTTGGGGTCGGGGGAAAAACTGTTTTTT
TRBV19	TRBJ2-1	TRBD2	NA	CASSIDGLAGGVNEQFF	TGTGCCAGTAGTATAGACGGGCTAGCGGGAGGGGTGAATGAGCAGTTCTTC
TRBV18	TRBJ1-3	NA	NA	CASSQGHFSGNTIYF	TGTGCCAGCTCTCAAGGACATTTCTCTGGAAACACCATATATTTT
TRBV27	TRBJ1-2	TRBD1	NA	CASSFQGAGNYGYTF	TGTGCCAGCAGTTTCCAGGGGGCTGGTAACTATGGCTACACCTTC
TRBV5-4	TRBJ2-7	NA	NA	CASSWGRYTSEQYF	TGTGCCAGCAGCTGGGGTCGGTACACGAGCGAGCAGTACTTC
TRBV15	TRBJ1-4	NA	NA	CATSRAVENEKLFF	TGTGCCACCAGCAGAGCAGTAGAGAATGAAAAACTGTTTTTT
TRBV6-4	TRBJ1-1	NA	NA	CASSSEGGGNTEAFF	TGTGCCAGCAGCTCCGAGGGGGGAGGGAACACTGAAGCTTTCTTT
TRBV7-2	TRBJ1-3	NA	few	CASGGQLSGNTIYF	TGTGCCAGCGGTGGACAGCTCTCTGGAAACACCATATATTTT
TRBV19	TRBJ1-5	NA	NA	CASSILEVSQPQHF	TGTGCCAGTAGTATTCTAGAGGTATCTCAGCCCCAGCATTTT
TRBV28	TRBJ2-7	NA	NA	CASSFSDRVSYEQYF	TGTGCCAGCAGTTTTTCGGACCGAGTCTCCTACGAGCAGTACTTC
TRBV5-1	TRBJ2-2	NA	NA	CASNGGSLNTGELFF	TGCGCCAGTAACGGTGGCAGCTTAAACACCGGGGAGCTGTTTTTT
TRBV30	TRBJ1-1	NA	NA	CAWSVPVGGVTEAFF	TGTGCCTGGAGTGTACCGGTTGGAGGGGTTACTGAAGCTTTCTTT
TRBV4-1	TRBJ2-2	TRBD2	NA	CASSPIRGANTGELFF	TGCGCCAGCAGCCCCATTCGGGGGGCGAACACCGGGGAGCTGTTTTTT
TRBV28	TRBJ2-5	NA	NA	CASTPAHRAQETQYF	TGTGCCAGCACTCCCGCACATAGGGCCCAAGAGACCCAGTACTTC
TRBV18	TRBJ2-7	TRBD2	NA	CASSPGGSSGFYEQYF	TGTGCCAGCTCACCAGGGGGAAGTAGCGGGTTCTACGAGCAGTACTTC
TRBV28	TRBJ1-5	TRBD1	NA	CASSLLDRGWNQPQHF	TGTGCCAGCAGTTTATTGGACAGGGGATGGAATCAGCCCCAGCATTTT
TRBV28	TRBJ1-2	TRBD1	NA	CASSLNRDSYGYTF	TGTGCCAGCAGTCTAAACCGGGACAGCTATGGCTACACCTTC
TRBV6-5	TRBJ1-2	NA	NA	CASSYQRQATHGYTF	TGTGCCAGCAGTTACCAACGACAGGCAACGCATGGCTACACCTTC
TRBV7-3	TRBJ2-1	NA	NA	CASSPEGGPYNEQFF	TGTGCCAGCAGCCCGGAGGGGGGGCCCTACAATGAGCAGTTCTTC
TRBV10-3	TRBJ2-3	TRBD1	once	CAISEGQDTDTQYF	TGTGCCATCAGTGAGGGACAGGACACAGATACGCAGTATTTT
TRBV30	TRBJ1-2	NA	NA	CAWARDLDYTF	TGTGCCTGGGCCCGGGACCTTGACTACACCTTC
TRBV19	TRBJ2-2	NA	NA	CASTGVHASTGELFF	TGTGCCAGTACCGGGGTCCACGCGTCCACCGGGGAGCTGTTTTTT
TRBV20-1	TRBJ2-3	NA	NA	CSASPPPPKGDTQYF	TGCAGTGCTAGTCCCCCACCTCCAAAAGGAGATACGCAGTATTTT
TRBV19	TRBJ2-7	NA	NA	CATKGDNSYEQYF	TGTGCCACTAAAGGGGACAACTCCTACGAGCAGTACTTC
TRBV30	TRBJ2-7	NA	NA	CAWSLTPGYEQYF	TGTGCCTGGAGCCTCACACCTGGGTACGAGCAGTACTTC
TRBV9	TRBJ1-2	TRBD1	NA	CASSGTDRTYNYGYTF	TGTGCCAGCAGCGGAACGGACAGGACTTATAACTATGGCTACACCTTC
TRBV3-1/TRBV3-2	TRBJ2-7	TRBD2	NA	CASSRREGLATSYEQYF	TGTGCCAGCAGCCGAAGAGAGGGACTAGCGACTTCCTACGAGCAGTACTTC
TRBV5-8	TRBJ1-1	NA	once	CASSLEGVRKAFF	TGTGCCAGCAGCTTGGAGGGGGTGAGGAAAGCTTTCTTT
TRBV11-3	TRBJ2-6	TRBD1	NA	CASSLGWDRNSGANVLTF	TGTGCCAGCAGCTTAGGATGGGACAGAAACTCTGGGGCCAACGTCCTGACTTTC
TRBV13	TRBJ2-7	TRBD2	once	CASTGGPSGSHEQYF	TGTGCCAGCACCGGGGGGCCTAGCGGGAGTCACGAGCAGTACTTC
TRBV10-3	TRBJ1-4	NA	NA	CAISESQLNEKLFF	TGTGCCATCAGTGAGTCACAGCTTAATGAAAAACTGTTTTTT
TRBV3-1/TRBV3-2	TRBJ1-1	NA	NA	CASSQFGAGKTEAFF	TGTGCCAGCAGCCAATTCGGGGCAGGCAAAACTGAAGCTTTCTTT
TRBV28	TRBJ1-6	NA	NA	CASSPSGYWNVNSPLHF	TGTGCCAGCAGTCCCTCGGGGTACTGGAACGTTAATTCACCCCTCCACTTT
TRBV29-1	TRBJ1-5	TRBD1	once	CSAVGQPNQPQHF	TGCAGCGCCGTGGGACAGCCGAATCAGCCCCAGCATTTT
TRBV18	TRBJ1-1	NA	once	CASSPLGRRATEAFF	TGTGCCAGCTCACCTCTGGGCAGGCGTGCCACTGAAGCTTTCTTT
TRBV3-1/TRBV3-2	TRBJ1-1	NA	NA	CASSLSRGPRPEAFF	TGTGCCAGCAGCCTATCCCGGGGCCCCAGGCCTGAAGCTTTCTTT
TRBV4-1	TRBJ1-5	NA	NA	CASSQWRDNQPQHF	TGCGCCAGCAGCCAATGGAGGGACAATCAGCCCCAGCATTTT
TRBV7-2	TRBJ2-7	NA	NA	CASSFSTATYEQYF	TGTGCCAGCAGCTTCTCCACGGCCACCTACGAGCAGTACTTC
TRBV2	TRBJ1-2	NA	NA	CASSEFRAYGYTF	TGTGCCAGCAGTGAATTCCGCGCCTATGGCTACACCTTC
TRBV10-2	TRBJ1-5	NA	NA	CAILPGAGQPQHF	TGCGCCATCCTCCCAGGGGCTGGGCAGCCCCAGCATTTT
TRBV5-1	TRBJ2-5	TRBD2	NA	CASSPLAGGPGETQYF	TGCGCCAGCAGCCCCCTAGCGGGAGGGCCGGGTGAGACCCAGTACTTC
TRBV7-9	TRBJ2-1	NA	NA	CASSLVGAGNEQFF	TGTGCCAGCAGCTTAGTCGGGGCAGGAAATGAGCAGTTCTTC
TRBV7-6	TRBJ2-1	NA	NA	CASSVTSKGNEQFF	TGTGCCAGCAGCGTGACCTCGAAGGGGAATGAGCAGTTCTTC
TRBV6-2/TRBV6-3	TRBJ1-1	NA	NA	CASSLTENTEAFF	TGTGCCAGCAGTTTAACAGAGAACACTGAAGCTTTCTTT
TRBV2	TRBJ2-2	NA	few	CASREGRDGELFF	TGTGCCAGCAGGGAGGGCCGGGACGGGGAGCTGTTTTTT
TRBV19	TRBJ2-1	NA	NA	CASSRDLGGADNEQFF	TGTGCCAGTAGTAGGGATTTGGGGGGGGCAGACAATGAGCAGTTCTTC
TRBV27	TRBJ1-5	TRBD1	NA	CASSSYGTGGNQPQHF	TGTGCCAGCAGTTCATACGGGACAGGGGGCAATCAGCCCCAGCATTTT
TRBV7-9	TRBJ1-1	TRBD1	NA	CASSPPGTGVTEAFF	TGTGCCAGCAGCCCCCCAGGGACAGGGGTAACTGAAGCTTTCTTT
TRBV4-3	TRBJ1-2	NA	NA	CASSQDLFPGYTF	TGCGCCAGCAGCCAAGATTTGTTCCCTGGCTACACCTTC
TRBV19	TRBJ1-2	NA	NA	CATGNVGEGYTF	TGTGCCACCGGCAATGTGGGGGAAGGCTACACCTTC